This TCR beta chain was captured in a study of blood T cell repertoires in COVID-19. Study in general: Sites in the United States, Italy and Spain provided acute and convalescent COVID-19 samples.

A few counts support this clone. Patients in Seattle were enrolled during active infection, then followed longitudinally. The table came from immunoSEQ multiplex PCR; TCRdb's copy has only in-frame clones and leaves some out. The table has approximately 45,000 clones, approximately 90% seen once; the top ten hold about 3.7%. V gave up 5 bases and J gave up 4 bases; unmatched junction bases: 5. The CDR3 is 14 amino acids. Germline loops: CDR1 MNHEY, CDR2 SVGAGI. The sample was peripheral blood. This rearrangement joins TRBV6-5 to TRBJ1-2, with TRBD1 matching 9 bases. The TCR comes from a man aged 40-49 years with COVID-19, enrolled during active disease. The CDR3 DNA reads TGTGCCAGCAGTACCGAACAGGGGGCCTATGGCTACACCTTC. It is translated as CASSTEQGAYGYTF.